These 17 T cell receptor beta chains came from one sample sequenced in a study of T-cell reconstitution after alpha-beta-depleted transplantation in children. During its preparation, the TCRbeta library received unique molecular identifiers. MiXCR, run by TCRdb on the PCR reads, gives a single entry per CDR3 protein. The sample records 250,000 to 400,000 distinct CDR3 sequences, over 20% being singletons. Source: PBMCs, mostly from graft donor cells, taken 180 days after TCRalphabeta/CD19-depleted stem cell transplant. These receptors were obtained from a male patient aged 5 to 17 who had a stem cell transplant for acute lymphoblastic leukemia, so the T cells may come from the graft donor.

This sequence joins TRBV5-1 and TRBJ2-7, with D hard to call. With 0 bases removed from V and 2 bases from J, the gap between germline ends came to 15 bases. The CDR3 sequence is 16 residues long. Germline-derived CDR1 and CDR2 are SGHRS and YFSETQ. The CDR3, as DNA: TGCGCCAGCAGCTTGGCCCGCGCTAGTGGGACCTACGAGCAGTACTTC. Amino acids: CASSLARASGTYEQYF.

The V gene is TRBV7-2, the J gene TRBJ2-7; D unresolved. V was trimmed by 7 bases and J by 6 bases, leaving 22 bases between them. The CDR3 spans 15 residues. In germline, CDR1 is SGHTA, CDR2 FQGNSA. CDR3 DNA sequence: TGTGCCAGCATCAATCCCAGGAAGTCCCTGGGCGAGCAGTACTTC. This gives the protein CASINPRKSLGEQYF.

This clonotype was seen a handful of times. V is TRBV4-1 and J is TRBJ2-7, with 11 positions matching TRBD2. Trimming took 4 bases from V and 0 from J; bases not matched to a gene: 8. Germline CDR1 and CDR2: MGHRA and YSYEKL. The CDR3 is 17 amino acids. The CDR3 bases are TGCGCCAGCAGCCTCCACGGGACTAGCGGTGGCTCCTACGAGCAGTACTTC. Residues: CASSLHGTSGGSYEQYF.

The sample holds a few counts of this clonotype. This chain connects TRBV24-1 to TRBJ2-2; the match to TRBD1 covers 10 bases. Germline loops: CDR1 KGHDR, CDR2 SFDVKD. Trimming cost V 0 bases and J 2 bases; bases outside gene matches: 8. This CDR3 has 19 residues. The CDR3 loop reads CATSDLRGQGDLNTGELFF. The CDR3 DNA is TGTGCCACCAGTGATTTGCGAGGACAGGGGGACCTCAACACCGGGGAGCTGTTTTTT.

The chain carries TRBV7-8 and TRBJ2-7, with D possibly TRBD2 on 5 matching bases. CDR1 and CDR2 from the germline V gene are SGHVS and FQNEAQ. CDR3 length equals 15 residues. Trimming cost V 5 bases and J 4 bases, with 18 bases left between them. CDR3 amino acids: CASSPMRVSPYEQYF. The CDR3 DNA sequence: TGTGCCAGCAGCCCTATGCGGGTTTCACCATACGAGCAGTACTTC.

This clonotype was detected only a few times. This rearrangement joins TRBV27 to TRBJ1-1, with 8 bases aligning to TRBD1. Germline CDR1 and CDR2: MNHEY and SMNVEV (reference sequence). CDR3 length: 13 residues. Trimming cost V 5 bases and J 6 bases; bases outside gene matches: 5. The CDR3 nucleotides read TGTGCCAGCAGTGGACAGGGAGGGGCTGAAGCTTTCTTT. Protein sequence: CASSGQGGAEAFF.

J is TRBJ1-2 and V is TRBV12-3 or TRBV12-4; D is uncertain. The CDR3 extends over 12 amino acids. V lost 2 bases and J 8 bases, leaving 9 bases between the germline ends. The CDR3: CASSLNRRGYTF. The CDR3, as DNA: TGTGCCAGCAGTTTAAATCGCCGGGGCTACACCTTC.

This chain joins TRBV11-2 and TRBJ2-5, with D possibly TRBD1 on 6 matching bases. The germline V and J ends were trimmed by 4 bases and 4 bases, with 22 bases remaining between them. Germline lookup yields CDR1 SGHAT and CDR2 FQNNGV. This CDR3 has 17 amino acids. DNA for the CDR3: TGTGCCAGCAGCTCGAACCTCGGGACACCTCTGGGAGAGACCCAGTACTTC. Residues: CASSSNLGTPLGETQYF.

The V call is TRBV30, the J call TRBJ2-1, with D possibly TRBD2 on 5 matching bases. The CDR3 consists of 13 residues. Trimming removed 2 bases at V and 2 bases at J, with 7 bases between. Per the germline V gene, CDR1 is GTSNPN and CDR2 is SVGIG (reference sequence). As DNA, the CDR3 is TGTGCCTGGAGTAGCGGCCCCTACAATGAGCAGTTCTTC. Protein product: CAWSSGPYNEQFF.

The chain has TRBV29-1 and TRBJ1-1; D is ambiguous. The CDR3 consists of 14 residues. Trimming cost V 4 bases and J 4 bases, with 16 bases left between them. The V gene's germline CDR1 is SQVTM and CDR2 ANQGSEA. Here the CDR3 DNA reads TGCAGCGTTGCCCCCCTAAGGCAACTCACTGAAGCTTTCTTT. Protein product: CSVAPLRQLTEAFF. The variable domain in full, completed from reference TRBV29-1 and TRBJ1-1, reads SAVISQKPSRDICQRGTSLTIQCQVDSQVTMMFWYRQQPGQSLTLIATANQGSEATYESGFVIDKFPISRPNLTFSTLTVSNMSPEDSSIYLCSVAPLRQLTEAFFGQGTRLTVV.

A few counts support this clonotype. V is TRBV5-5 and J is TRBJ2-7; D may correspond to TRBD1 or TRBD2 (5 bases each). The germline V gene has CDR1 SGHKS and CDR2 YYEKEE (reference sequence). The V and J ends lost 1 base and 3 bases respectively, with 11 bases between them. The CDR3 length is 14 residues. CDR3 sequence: CASSLTGTIYEQYF. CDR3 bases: TGTGCCAGCAGCTTGACGGGGACCATCTACGAGCAGTACTTC.

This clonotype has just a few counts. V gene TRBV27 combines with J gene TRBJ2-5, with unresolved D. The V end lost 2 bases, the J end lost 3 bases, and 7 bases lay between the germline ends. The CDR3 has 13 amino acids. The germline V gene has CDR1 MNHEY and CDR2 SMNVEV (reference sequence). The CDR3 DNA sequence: TGTGCCAGCAGTTTAGACATGGAAGAGACCCAGTACTTC. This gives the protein CASSLDMEETQYF.

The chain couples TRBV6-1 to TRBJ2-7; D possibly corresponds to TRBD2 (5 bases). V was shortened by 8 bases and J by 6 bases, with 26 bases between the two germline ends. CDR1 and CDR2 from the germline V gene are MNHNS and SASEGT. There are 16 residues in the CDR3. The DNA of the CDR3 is TGTGCCAGCTCCGCCTACCCGGACTTGGCTCAACGCGAGCAGTACTTC. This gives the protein CASSAYPDLAQREQYF.

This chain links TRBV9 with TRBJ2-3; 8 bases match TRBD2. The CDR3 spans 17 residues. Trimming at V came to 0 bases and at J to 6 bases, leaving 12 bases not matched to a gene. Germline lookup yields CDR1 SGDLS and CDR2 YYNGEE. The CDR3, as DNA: TGTGCCAGCAGCGTAGGCCTAGCGGGCCCTGCCGACGATACGCAGTATTTT. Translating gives CASSVGLAGPADDTQYF.

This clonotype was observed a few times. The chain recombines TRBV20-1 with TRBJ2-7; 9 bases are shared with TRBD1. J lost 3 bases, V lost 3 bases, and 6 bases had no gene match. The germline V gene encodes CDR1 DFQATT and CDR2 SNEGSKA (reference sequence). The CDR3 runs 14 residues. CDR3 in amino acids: CSARSGTGLYEQYF. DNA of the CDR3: TGCAGTGCTAGGTCCGGGACAGGGCTCTACGAGCAGTACTTC.

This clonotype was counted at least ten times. CDR3 DNA sequence: TGTGCCAGCAGCCTGGGGTCTAGCGGGATTTTTTACGGTTACGAGCAGTACTTC. Protein product: CASSLGSSGIFYGYEQYF. This chain connects TRBV11-2 to TRBJ2-7; 9 bases fit TRBD2. The junction had 18 bases not matched to a gene; V was cut back by 5 bases and J by 4 bases. Per germline, CDR1 SGHAT and CDR2 FQNNGV. The CDR3 sequence is 18 residues long.

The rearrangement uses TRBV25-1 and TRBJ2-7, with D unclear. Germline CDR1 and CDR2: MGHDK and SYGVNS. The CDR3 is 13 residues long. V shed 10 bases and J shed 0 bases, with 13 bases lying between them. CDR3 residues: CATRAEASYEQYF. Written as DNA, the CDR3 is TGTGCCACCCGGGCCGAGGCCTCCTACGAGCAGTACTTC.